Below, 6 T cell receptor beta chains from the same sample are listed, as sequenced in a study of blood T cell repertoires in COVID-19. TCRdb's table, derived via immunoSEQ multiplex PCR, lists solely in-frame clones and lacks some. The data show about 250,000 clones, with around nine tenths seen just once and 1.5% to 2% held by the top ten. Sequenced input: PBMCs or T cells enriched from blood (not recorded which). All receptors derive from a woman under 30 who had recovered from COVID-19.

The chain couples TRBV27 to TRBJ1-4; D perhaps matches TRBD1 (5 bases). CDR3 length equals 16 residues. Looked up from germline, CDR1 is MNHEY and CDR2 is SMNVEV (reference sequence). Trimming pared 6 bases from V and 0 bases from J, leaving 14 bases between. CDR3 region: CASSPRRGATNEKLFF. For the CDR3, the DNA is TGTGCCAGCAGCCCCAGGAGGGGCGCAACTAATGAAAAACTGTTTTTT.

In this sample, this clone turned up a few times. This chain links TRBV11-3 with TRBJ1-1; no firm D call. The germline V and J ends were trimmed by 5 bases and 0 bases, with 16 bases remaining between them. This CDR3 contains 16 residues. Per germline, CDR1 SGHNT and CDR2 YENEEA. As DNA, the CDR3 is TGTGCCAGCAGCCGTCTCGGGGAGCGCATGAACACTGAAGCTTTCTTT. Translated, it gives CASSRLGERMNTEAFF.

For the CDR3, the DNA is TGCGCCAGCAGCCAAGAGGCCGGGACTAGTCCGTTTCTCGAGCAGTACTTC. Residues: CASSQEAGTSPFLEQYF. The V call is TRBV4-1, the J call TRBJ2-7, with 8 bases fitting TRBD2. Germline V gives CDR1 MGHRA, CDR2 YSYEKL. Trimming cost V 0 bases and J 6 bases; bases outside gene matches: 13. The CDR3 is made up of 17 amino acids.

The rearrangement uses TRBV7-9 and TRBJ1-3; TRBD1 matches 8 bases. V lost 8 bases, J lost 3 bases, and 12 bases stayed unmatched. The CDR3 length is 16 residues. CDR1 and CDR2 from the germline V gene are SEHNR and FQNEAQ (reference sequence). CDR3 in DNA: TGTGCCAGCTACCGATCGGGCAGGGGGCATGGAAACACCATATATTTT. Its protein is CASYRSGRGHGNTIYF.

The rearrangement uses TRBV3-1 (or the pseudogene TRBV3-2) and TRBJ1-2; tentatively, D is TRBD1 (5 bases). V shed 4 bases and J shed 5 bases, with 20 bases lying between them. The CDR3 loop spans 16 amino acids. Germline CDR1 and CDR2: LGHDT and YNNKEL (reference sequence). For the CDR3, the DNA is TGTGCCAGCAGCCGAGAGATACTGTCCGGGGGATATGGCTACACCTTC. Amino acid sequence: CASSREILSGGYGYTF.

The chain recombines TRBV19 with TRBJ2-1, with 7 nucleotides matching TRBD2. The germline CDR1 and CDR2 sequences are LNHDA and SQIVND (reference sequence). CDR3 length equals 16 residues. V was clipped by 3 bases and J by 7 bases; unmatched bases: 12. This chain's CDR3 is CASSIGRGGKGNEQFF. The CDR3 DNA sequence: TGTGCCAGTAGTATTGGTCGCGGGGGAAAGGGGAATGAGCAGTTCTTC.